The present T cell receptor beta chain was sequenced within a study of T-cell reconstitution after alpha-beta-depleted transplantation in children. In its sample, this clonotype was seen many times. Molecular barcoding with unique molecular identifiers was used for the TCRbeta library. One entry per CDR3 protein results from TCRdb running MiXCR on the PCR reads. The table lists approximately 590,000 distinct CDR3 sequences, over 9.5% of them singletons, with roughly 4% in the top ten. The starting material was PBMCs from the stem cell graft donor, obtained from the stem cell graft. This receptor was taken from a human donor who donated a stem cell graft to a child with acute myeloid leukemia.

CDR3 residues: CASTRGMGPYEQYF. CDR3 DNA sequence: TGTGCCAGCACCCGCGGGATGGGCCCCTACGAGCAGTACTTC. The J gene is TRBJ2-7, the V gene TRBV7-2; possible D gene TRBD2, 6 bases. The CDR3 runs to 14 residues. Germline lookup yields CDR1 SGHTA and CDR2 FQGNSA. V shed 7 bases and J shed 2 bases, with 15 bases lying between them.